This TCR beta chain stems from a study of T cell changes during pregnancy in multiple sclerosis. Germline CDR1 SNHLY, CDR2 FYNNEI. The CDR3 is 14 amino acids. V was trimmed by 1 base and J by 2 bases, leaving 7 bases between them. Assay used: immunoSEQ multiplex PCR; TCRdb lists only in-frame clones, some missing. The repertoire holds approximately 68,000 clones, roughly nine tenths seen once, with around 0.7% in the top ten. The clonotype was recovered from a female donor in good health, enrolled as a control in a pregnancy study. The source was peripheral blood, collected in the third trimester of pregnancy. The rearrangement joins TRBV2 to TRBJ2-3, with unresolved D. The CDR3 DNA is TGTGCCAGCAGTGAAGTAACAGCCACAGATACGCAGTATTTT. It codes for CASSEVTATDTQYF.